A selection of T cell receptor beta chains follows, all from one sample in a study of cytomegalovirus exposure and HLA in healthy donors. Assay used: immunoSEQ multiplex PCR; TCRdb lists only in-frame clones, some missing. The sample carries about 140,000 clones, around 80% recorded once. Material for sequencing was PBMCs. These TCRs come from a woman in her forties or fifties in good health and CMV-seropositive. CDR3s include the opening cysteine and the closing phenylalanine or tryptophan.

J gene | V gene | CDR3 protein
TRBJ2-2 | TRBV28 | CASRLQGYTGELFF
TRBJ1-2 | TRBV6-5 | CASSRSTGSYGYTF
TRBJ1-6 | TRBV6-1 | CASSDSTGYSPLHF
TRBJ2-5 | TRBV7-3 | CASSFGGRETQYF
TRBJ1-3 | TRBV5-1 | CASSLGPSIGRVGNTIYF
TRBJ1-1 | TRBV7-9 | CASSLDPGGATEAFF
TRBJ2-3 | TRBV7-3 | CASSLGTSGGLDTQYF
TRBJ1-3 | TRBV2 | CASSEGGQLSGNTIYF
TRBJ2-1 | TRBV28 | CASSLSPRSGNEQFF
TRBJ2-7 | TRBV4-3 | CASSQDIGQGGSILYEQYF
TRBJ1-5 | TRBV25-1 | CASITLDRGPGYNQPQHF
TRBJ1-5 | TRBV19 | CASGPGQGGGNQPQHF
TRBJ1-4 | TRBV5-4 | CASSLNGVETEKLFF
TRBJ1-2 | TRBV29-1 | CSVEIPIYGYTF
TRBJ1-6 | TRBV15 | CATSSPGEYSPLHF
TRBJ2-7 | TRBV11-2 | CASSLDLGASYEQYF
TRBJ1-1 | TRBV30 | CAWSLRTGNFGTEAFF
TRBJ2-3 | TRBV11-1 | CASSSGGGSRGTQYF
TRBJ2-7 | TRBV6-1 | CATTRWGTPYEQYF
TRBJ2-7 | TRBV4-3 | CASSPAGSYYEQYF
TRBJ2-3 | TRBV11-2 | CASRDTGGTDTQYF
TRBJ2-5 | TRBV11-3 | CASSLQGAGETQYF
TRBJ1-2 | TRBV5-1 | CASRDPGIQNGYTF